This T cell receptor beta chain was obtained from a study of blood T cell repertoires in COVID-19. Only a few counts were recorded for this clone. Measured with immunoSEQ multiplex PCR; TCRdb has only the in-frame clones, and not every one. The sample has about 54,000 clones; 85% to 95% are singletons. Germline CDR1 and CDR2: LGHDT and YNNKEL (reference sequence). This CDR3 has 12 residues. V gave up 4 bases and J gave up 1 base, with 2 bases separating them. The rearrangement joins TRBV3-1 (or the pseudogene TRBV3-2) to TRBJ2-1, with D unresolved. The clonotype was recovered from a middle-aged man with acute or convalescent COVID-19. Sample: peripheral blood. Written as DNA, the CDR3 is TGTGCCAGCAGCCCATCCTACAATGAGCAGTTCTTC. This sequence encodes CASSPSYNEQFF.